This T cell receptor (beta chain) is drawn from a study of T cell responses to AZD1222 COVID-19 vaccine. This CDR3 spans 17 amino acids. TCRdb keeps only in-frame clones here, not all; method: immunoSEQ multiplex PCR. The top ten clones hold around 5% of a sample with approximately 150,000 clones, roughly 86% of them seen once. This sequence was found in an adult who received the AZD1222 COVID-19 vaccine. V is TRBV21-1 and J is TRBJ1-2; TRBD1, the D gene given by the table, was not confirmed from the DNA. TRBV21-1 is a documented pseudogene. Source: peripheral blood, taken 28 days after the second AZD1222 dose. CDR3 bases: TGTGCCAGCAGCAAAGAACGGGCGAGGGGGATTAACTATGGCTACACCTTC. It encodes CASSKERARGINYGYTF.